This TCR beta chain was captured by sequencing in a study of blood T cell repertoires in COVID-19. Across the whole study: Researchers got acute and convalescent COVID-19 samples from the United States, Italy and Spain. T cells, B-cell-depleted T cells, or PBMCs supplied cDNA or gDNA.

In the study's own analysis: Reference gene primer amplification in the assay estimated nucleated cell counts. Here immunoSEQ multiplex PCR was the method, and the copy in TCRdb shows in-frame clones only, minus some. V and J calls and clone size are given by that table; D and trimming were obtained from the DNA. Of some 200,000 clones in the sample, roughly 86% were seen once. The germline V gene has CDR1 SQVTM and CDR2 ANQGSEA. This CDR3 has 13 amino acids. With V trimmed by 7 bases and J by 1 base, 6 bases remained unmatched. The specimen was peripheral blood. This sequence joins TRBV29-1 and TRBJ1-1, with TRBD1 identical over 7 bases. The clonotype was recovered from a woman in her thirties or forties with acute or convalescent COVID-19. The CDR3 DNA reads as TGCAGCGGCGACAGGGAAGCGAACACTGAAGCTTTCTTT. Its protein product is CSGDREANTEAFF.